This entry features one T cell receptor (beta chain) sequence. This sample was included in a study of blood T cell repertoires in COVID-19. Across the whole study: Sites in the United States, Italy and Spain provided acute and convalescent COVID-19 samples. Sources were T cells, B-cell-depleted T cells, or PBMCs; the material itself was cDNA or gDNA.

Here immunoSEQ multiplex PCR was the method, and the copy in TCRdb shows in-frame clones only, minus some. This table holds under 250,000 clones, about 76% found once. CDR3 size: 16 residues. V was cut by 0 bases and J by 7 bases, with 18 bases left in between. Seattle patients were enrolled during active infection and followed longitudinally. Sequencing input: peripheral blood. The origin of this receptor is a woman aged 40 to 50 with COVID-19, enrolled during active disease. The chain couples TRBV23-1 to TRBJ2-5; D call uncertain. TRBV23-1 is reported as an ORF; its role is uncertain. The chain's CDR3 is CASSQSSTAPNLTQYF. In DNA form, the CDR3 reads TGCGCCAGCAGTCAATCTTCCACAGCACCTAATCTGACCCAGTACTTC.